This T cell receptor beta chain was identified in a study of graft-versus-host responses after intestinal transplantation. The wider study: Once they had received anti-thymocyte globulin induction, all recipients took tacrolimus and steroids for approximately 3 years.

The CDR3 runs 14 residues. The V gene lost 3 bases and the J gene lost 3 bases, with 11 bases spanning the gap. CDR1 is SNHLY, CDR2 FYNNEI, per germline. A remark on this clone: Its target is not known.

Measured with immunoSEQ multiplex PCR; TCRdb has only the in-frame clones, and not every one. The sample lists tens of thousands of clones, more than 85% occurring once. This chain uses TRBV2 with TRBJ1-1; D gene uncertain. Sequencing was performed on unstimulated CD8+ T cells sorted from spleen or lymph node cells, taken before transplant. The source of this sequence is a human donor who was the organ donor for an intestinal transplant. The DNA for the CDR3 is TGTGCCAGCAGTGATGGGTTTCGGGACACTGAAGCTTTCTTT. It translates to CASSDGFRDTEAFF.